The rows below give T cell receptor beta chains drawn from one sample of a study of cytomegalovirus exposure and HLA in healthy donors. Sequencing was performed with immunoSEQ multiplex PCR; in TCRdb, only in-frame clones are kept and a portion is missing. Here the sample spans around 200,000 clones, 70% being singletons. The material sequenced was PBMCs. These receptor sequences come from a man aged 40-49 years in good health and CMV-seropositive. The CDR3 runs from the conserved cysteine through the conserved F or W. Fields, in order: clone size, D gene, CDR3 length, J gene, V gene, CDR3 protein, CDR3 DNA. A D gene is named only where the DNA matches it firmly. Clone size is given for some rows only: seen once, a few or many times, or a class if the clone is expanded.

few,NA,14,TRBJ1-2,TRBV18,CASSPPGAYYGYTF,TGTGCCAGCTCACCACCGGGAGCCTACTATGGCTACACCTTC
NA,TRBD1,15,TRBJ1-1,TRBV29-1,CSVHLGTGGVTEAFF,TGCAGCGTTCATCTTGGGACAGGGGGAGTCACTGAAGCTTTCTTT
few,TRBD1,14,TRBJ1-4,TRBV11-2,CASSADRINEKLFF,TGTGCCAGCAGCGCGGACAGGATTAATGAAAAACTGTTTTTT
NA,NA,15,TRBJ2-5,TRBV7-2,CASSLERAVEETQYF,TGTGCCAGCAGCTTAGAGCGCGCGGTAGAAGAGACCCAGTACTTC
few,TRBD2,16,TRBJ2-3,TRBV25-1,CASSDLSGGHTDTQYF,TGTGCCAGCAGTGACCTGAGCGGGGGGCATACAGATACGCAGTATTTT
few,TRBD2,15,TRBJ2-5,TRBV9,CASSTSGGSLETQYF,TGTGCCAGCAGCACGAGCGGGGGGAGCTTGGAGACCCAGTACTTC
NA,NA,14,TRBJ1-1,TRBV9,CASSVGHQNTEAFF,TGTGCCAGCAGCGTGGGACATCAAAACACTGAAGCTTTCTTT
NA,TRBD1,18,TRBJ1-3,TRBV28,CASRATGTGGPSGNTIYF,TGTGCCAGCAGGGCCACCGGGACAGGGGGCCCATCTGGAAACACCATATATTTT
NA,NA,16,TRBJ1-3,TRBV27,CASSSGGGGPGNTIYF,TGTGCCAGCAGTTCCGGGGGAGGGGGTCCTGGAAACACCATATATTTT
once,NA,14,TRBJ2-7,TRBV2,CASSGWGDSGEQYF,TGTGCCAGCAGTGGATGGGGGGATTCAGGAGAGCAGTACTTC
few,NA,14,TRBJ1-2,TRBV16,CASSQGQGNYGYTF,TGTGCCAGCAGCCAAGGTCAGGGAAACTATGGCTACACCTTC
once,NA,15,TRBJ2-7,TRBV15,CATSPRGTLSYEQYF,TGTGCCACCAGCCCTCGGGGGACCCTTTCCTACGAGCAGTACTTC
NA,TRBD1,17,TRBJ2-1,TRBV10-3,CAISSMTKGQAQNEQFF,TGTGCCATCAGTTCTATGACGAAGGGACAGGCTCAGAATGAGCAGTTCTTC
NA,NA,15,TRBJ2-7,TRBV7-9,CASSLEPGYSYEQYF,TGTGCCAGCAGCTTAGAGCCGGGGTACTCCTACGAGCAGTACTTC
NA,NA,16,TRBJ1-3,TRBV7-9,CASSFSGGGAGNTIYF,TGTGCCAGCAGCTTTTCCGGAGGAGGGGCTGGAAACACCATATATTTT
NA,TRBD1,13,TRBJ1-3,TRBV29-1,CSVETGGGNTIYF,TGCAGCGTCGAAACAGGGGGGGGAAACACCATATATTTT
NA,TRBD2,16,TRBJ2-1,TRBV10-3,CAISEWGLAGEDEQFF,TGTGCCATCAGTGAGTGGGGACTAGCGGGGGAGGATGAGCAGTTCTTC
few,TRBD1,17,TRBJ1-5,TRBV27,CASSPGQALYSNQPQHF,TGTGCCAGCAGTCCGGGACAGGCCTTATATAGCAATCAGCCCCAGCATTTT
few,NA,14,TRBJ2-3,TRBV7-2,CASALRAETDTQYF,TGTGCCAGCGCCCTGCGGGCAGAAACAGATACGCAGTATTTT
NA,TRBD2,19,TRBJ2-5,TRBV4-2,CASSQPSPTIGGGLETQYF,TGTGCCAGCAGCCAACCCTCGCCAACTATCGGGGGGGGCTTAGAGACCCAGTACTTC
once,TRBD2,15,TRBJ2-1,TRBV7-9,CASSILRRTSSEQFF,TGTGCCAGCAGCATACTCCGTAGGACTAGCTCAGAGCAGTTCTTC
NA,TRBD2,16,TRBJ2-1,TRBV29-1,CSVEWLGGKSSDEQFF,TGCAGCGTTGAATGGCTGGGGGGGAAAAGTTCGGATGAGCAGTTCTTC
NA,NA,14,TRBJ2-5,TRBV2,CASSDFGSRETQYF,TGTGCCAGCAGTGATTTCGGGTCTCGGGAGACCCAGTACTTC
NA,NA,16,TRBJ2-5,TRBV7-9,CASSLGAGAHQETQYF,TGTGCCAGCAGCTTAGGAGCAGGGGCTCACCAAGAGACCCAGTACTTC
NA,TRBD1,14,TRBJ1-1,TRBV29-1,CSVTRTGAATEAFF,TGCAGCGTTACGCGGACAGGGGCGGCCACTGAAGCTTTCTTT
few,TRBD1,17,TRBJ1-4,TRBV4-1,CASSQPTGQERSQKLFF,TGCGCCAGCAGCCAACCTACTGGACAGGAGAGGAGTCAAAAACTGTTTTTT
NA,TRBD1,15,TRBJ1-2,TRBV5-1,CASSLGVQGNYGYTF,TGCGCCAGCAGCTTGGGAGTACAGGGGAACTATGGCTACACCTTC
NA,NA,11,TRBJ1-2,TRBV13,CASSYRDSYTF,TGTGCCAGCAGCTATAGGGACAGCTACACCTTC
NA,TRBD1,17,TRBJ2-7,TRBV27,CASSLSQSTGGTYEQYF,TGTGCCAGCAGTTTATCGCAATCGACAGGGGGTACCTACGAGCAGTACTTC
NA,TRBD1,18,TRBJ1-5,TRBV6-1,CASSDQPPGQGSNQPQHF,TGTGCCAGCAGTGACCAGCCTCCCGGACAGGGTAGCAATCAGCCCCAGCATTTT
NA,NA,16,TRBJ2-3,TRBV21-1,CASSSHRDRGTDTQYF,TGTGCCAGCAGCTCGCACCGGGACAGGGGCACAGATACGCAGTATTTT
NA,NA,11,TRBJ2-3,TRBV20-1,CSVPIPNTQYF,TGCAGTGTTCCCATTCCCAATACGCAGTATTTT
NA,NA,15,TRBJ1-2,TRBV19,CASKMGAGPNYGYTF,TGTGCCAGTAAGATGGGTGCAGGGCCGAACTATGGCTACACCTTC
NA,TRBD2,15,TRBJ2-2,TRBV7-2,CASSLVPGGPGELFF,TGTGCCAGCAGCTTAGTCCCGGGGGGGCCCGGGGAGCTGTTTTTT
once,NA,15,TRBJ1-1,TRBV6-5,CASTLRGEGNTEAFF,TGTGCCAGCACCCTAAGAGGGGAGGGAAACACTGAAGCTTTCTTT
NA,TRBD1,18,TRBJ2-3,TRBV11-1,CASSPRTGGYSSADTQYF,TGTGCCAGCAGCCCCCGGACAGGGGGCTATTCGAGTGCAGATACGCAGTATTTT
NA,NA,11,TRBJ1-2,TRBV20-1,CSAIDRSGYTF,TGCAGTGCCATCGACAGGAGTGGCTACACCTTC
NA,TRBD2,15,TRBJ2-1,TRBV5-1,CASSLGLAGTNEQFF,TGCGCCAGCAGCTTGGGACTAGCGGGGACCAATGAGCAGTTCTTC
NA,NA,10,TRBJ1-5,TRBV19,CASGARPQHF,TGTGCCAGTGGGGCCAGGCCCCAGCATTTT
NA,NA,13,TRBJ1-4,TRBV18,CASSPQGGEKLFF,TGTGCCAGCTCACCACAAGGGGGTGAAAAACTGTTTTTT
NA,TRBD1,15,TRBJ2-3,TRBV28,CASSLRTGVTDTQYF,TGTGCCAGCAGTCTCCGGACAGGGGTCACAGATACGCAGTATTTT
NA,NA,15,TRBJ2-3,TRBV10-1,CASSDGQSGADTQYF,TGCGCCAGCAGTGACGGACAGAGCGGGGCAGATACGCAGTATTTT
NA,TRBD2,15,TRBJ2-3,TRBV7-9,CASSLASLGGRAQYF,TGTGCCAGCAGCTTAGCGAGTCTTGGAGGGAGGGCGCAGTATTTT
NA,TRBD1,13,TRBJ1-2,TRBV19,CASSRDRGNGYTF,TGTGCCAGTAGTCGAGACAGGGGAAATGGCTACACCTTC
NA,TRBD1,14,TRBJ1-2,TRBV27,CASSLGQGAYGYTF,TGTGCCAGCAGTTTAGGGCAGGGGGCGTATGGCTACACCTTC
NA,TRBD1,16,TRBJ2-2,TRBV15,CATSSPGTGSTGELFF,TGTGCCACCAGCAGCCCCGGGACAGGGAGTACCGGGGAGCTGTTTTTT
few,TRBD2,17,TRBJ2-7,TRBV4-3,CASSPHLAASGGYEQYF,TGCGCCAGCAGCCCGCACCTGGCGGCTAGCGGGGGATACGAGCAGTACTTC
few,TRBD1,16,TRBJ2-2,TRBV14,CASSRRTGQGTGELFF,TGTGCCAGCAGCCGCAGGACAGGGCAGGGCACCGGGGAGCTGTTTTTT
few,TRBD1,15,TRBJ1-4,TRBV4-3,CASSQEEGALEKLFF,TGCGCCAGCAGCCAAGAGGAGGGGGCGCTTGAAAAACTGTTTTTT
NA,TRBD1,15,TRBJ1-2,TRBV5-6,CASSPGGQGPYGYTF,TGTGCCAGCAGCCCGGGGGGACAGGGGCCCTATGGCTACACCTTC
NA,TRBD1,14,TRBJ1-3,TRBV27,CASGRTGFGNTIYF,TGTGCCAGCGGACGGACAGGGTTCGGAAACACCATATATTTT
few,TRBD2,18,TRBJ2-3,TRBV4-2,CASSQTGGGLADTDTQYF,TGTGCCAGCAGCCAGACCGGGGGGGGACTAGCGGACACAGATACGCAGTATTTT
few,NA,14,TRBJ1-1,TRBV6-4,CASSPSQGNTEAFF,TGTGCCAGCAGTCCCTCCCAGGGGAACACTGAAGCTTTCTTT
NA,NA,16,TRBJ1-4,TRBV28,CASSSRGGEGNEKLFF,TGTGCCAGCAGCTCCCGGGGAGGGGAGGGGAATGAAAAACTGTTTTTT